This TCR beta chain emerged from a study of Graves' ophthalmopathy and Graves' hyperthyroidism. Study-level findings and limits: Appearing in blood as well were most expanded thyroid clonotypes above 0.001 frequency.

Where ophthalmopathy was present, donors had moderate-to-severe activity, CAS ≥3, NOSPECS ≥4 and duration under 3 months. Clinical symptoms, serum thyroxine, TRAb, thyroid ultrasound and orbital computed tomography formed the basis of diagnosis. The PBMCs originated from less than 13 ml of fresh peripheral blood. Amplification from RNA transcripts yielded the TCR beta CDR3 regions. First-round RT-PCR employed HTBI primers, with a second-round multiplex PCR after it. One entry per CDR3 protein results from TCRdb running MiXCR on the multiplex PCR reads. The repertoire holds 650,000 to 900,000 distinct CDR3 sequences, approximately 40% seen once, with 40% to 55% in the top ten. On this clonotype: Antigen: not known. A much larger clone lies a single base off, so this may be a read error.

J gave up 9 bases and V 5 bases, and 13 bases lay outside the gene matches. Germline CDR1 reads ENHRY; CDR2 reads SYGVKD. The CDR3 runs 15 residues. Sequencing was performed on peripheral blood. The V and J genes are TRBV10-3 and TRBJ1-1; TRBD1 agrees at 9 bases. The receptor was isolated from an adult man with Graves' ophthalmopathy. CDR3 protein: CAISTTTGGNTQAFF. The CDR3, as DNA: TGTGCCATCAGTACGACCACAGGGGGCAATACTCAAGCTTTCTTT.